One and the same sample provided the 13 T cell receptor beta chains below, sequenced in a study of T cell responses to AZD1222 COVID-19 vaccine. Profiling relied on immunoSEQ multiplex PCR, and the TCRdb table lists in-frame clones only, not all of them. The sample gives under 200,000 clones, around 89% of which show up once; approximately 26% is in the top ten. Source: peripheral blood, taken 28 days after the second AZD1222 dose. Receptors originate from an adult who received the AZD1222 COVID-19 vaccine.

Regarding this clone: One end of the junction varies from germline; a read error may be responsible. This rearrangement joins TRBV10-2 to TRBJ2-2, with TRBD1 as a possible D gene (8 bases). This CDR3 is built from 15 residues. Germline-derived CDR1 and CDR2 are WSHSY and SAAADI. The CDR3 DNA follows: TGCGCCACCAGTCAGAACAGGGGGGGCACCGGGGAGCTGTTTTTT. Its protein is CATSQNRGGTGELFF.

The rearrangement joins TRBV3-1 (or the pseudogene TRBV3-2) to TRBJ1-6, with a weak D call TRBD1 (5 bases). This CDR3 contains 16 residues. Germline CDR1 reads LGHDT; CDR2 reads YNNKEL (reference sequence). Trimming pared 4 bases from V and 3 bases from J, leaving 13 bases between. This CDR3 reads CASSPGTASYNSPLHF. CDR3 in DNA: TGTGCCAGCAGCCCGGGGACGGCGAGCTATAATTCACCCCTCCACTTT.

The chain carries TRBV7-2 and TRBJ1-2, with D perhaps TRBD1 (6 bases). Germline CDR1 SGHTA, CDR2 FQGNSA. The CDR3 length is 14 residues. Trimming shortened V by 2 bases and J by 2 bases, and 9 bases separated the two germline ends. CDR3 DNA: TGTGCCAGCAGCTTACCAGGGACAAACTATGGCTACACCTTC. Encoded protein: CASSLPGTNYGYTF.

The chain carries TRBV18 and TRBJ2-5, with D possibly being TRBD1 or TRBD2 (5 bases each). Germline loops: CDR1 KGHSH, CDR2 LQKENI. V was shortened by 1 base and J by 1 base, with 10 bases between the two germline ends. The CDR3 runs to 15 residues. The CDR3 region is CASSPQAGTQETQYF. CDR3 in DNA: TGTGCCAGCTCACCACAGGCCGGGACCCAAGAGACCCAGTACTTC.

V and J are TRBV9 and TRBJ2-3; D uncertain. Deletions cut 4 bases from V and 5 bases from J, with 8 bases between. The CDR3 totals 12 residues. Germline V lookup: CDR1 SGDLS, CDR2 YYNGEE. The CDR3 DNA is TGTGCCAGCAGCCAGCCCAGAGATACGCAGTATTTT. This encodes CASSQPRDTQYF.

V usage is TRBV4-1 and J usage is TRBJ2-1; TRBD2 matches 7 bases. Losses at the gene ends were 1 base for V and 4 bases for J; bases not matched to a gene: 13. Germline CDR1 MGHRA, CDR2 YSYEKL. CDR3 size: 18 residues. CDR3 sequence: CASSQAVRVAGKYNEQFF. CDR3 nucleotide sequence: TGCGCCAGCAGCCAAGCGGTTCGGGTAGCGGGTAAGTACAATGAGCAGTTCTTC.

The count of this clone is one. The chain has TRBV27 and TRBJ2-1, with 7 nucleotides matching TRBD2. The V gene's germline CDR1 is MNHEY and CDR2 SMNVEV (reference sequence). The V gene end was trimmed by 8 bases and the J gene end by 2 bases; junction bases not matched to a gene: 6. CDR3 length: 14 amino acids. The CDR3 DNA reads TGTGCCAGCTTTCGGCTAGCGGCCTACAATGAGCAGTTCTTC. The encoded protein is CASFRLAAYNEQFF.

V is TRBV19 and J is TRBJ2-4, with a tentative D call TRBD1 (6 bases). V dropped 6 bases and J dropped 2 bases, with 8 bases sitting between them. Germline assignment: CDR1 LNHDA and CDR2 SQIVND (reference sequence). The CDR3 spans 13 residues. CDR3 DNA: TGTGCCAGTAGAGGGACATCCAAAAACATTCAGTACTTC. Residues: CASRGTSKNIQYF. The full variable domain, its missing parts supplied by reference TRBV19 and TRBJ2-4, is DGGITQSPKYLFRKEGQNVTLSCEQNLNHDAMYWYRQDPGQGLRLIYYSQIVNDFQKGDIAEGYSVSREKKESFPLTVTSAQKNPTAFYLCASRGTSKNIQYFGAGTRLSVL.

The V and J genes are TRBV28 and TRBJ2-3; D possibly corresponds to TRBD2 (6 bases). The CDR3 totals 14 residues. Germline CDR1 and CDR2: MDHEN and SYDVKM. The germline V and J ends were trimmed by 7 bases and 5 bases, with 16 bases remaining between them. The DNA for the CDR3 is TGTGCCAGCACCCCCAGACTAGGGGTAGATACGCAGTATTTT. Translating it yields CASTPRLGVDTQYF.

This chain uses TRBV7-2 with TRBJ2-1; the D is unclear. Per the germline V gene, CDR1 is SGHTA and CDR2 is FQGNSA. This CDR3 comprises 16 residues. V shed 1 base and J shed 0 bases, with 10 bases lying between them. CDR3 protein: CASSLESRASYNEQFF. In DNA form, the CDR3 reads TGTGCCAGCAGCTTAGAGAGTAGGGCCTCCTACAATGAGCAGTTCTTC.

The chain combines TRBV11-3 with TRBJ2-7; TRBD2 matches at 14 bases. The germline gives CDR1 SGHNT, CDR2 YENEEA. This CDR3 contains 15 residues. The V and J ends lost 4 bases and 6 bases, in that order; junction bases with no gene match: 5. The chain's CDR3 is CASSSGGLAGVEQYF. The CDR3 coding sequence is TGTGCCAGCAGCTCGGGGGGACTAGCGGGAGTCGAGCAGTACTTC.

This clone was found once. As DNA, the CDR3 is TGTGCCAGCAGCCGAACCGGGACTAGCGGTGATAATGAGCAGTTCTTC. It is translated as CASSRTGTSGDNEQFF. The V gene is TRBV11-2, the J gene TRBJ2-1; 11 bases map to TRBD2. CDR1 is SGHAT and CDR2 is FQNNGV in the germline V gene. CDR3 length equals 16 residues. V lost 5 bases and J lost 7; bases outside the gene matches: 10.

V usage is TRBV7-3 and J usage is TRBJ2-5; D may be TRBD2 (6 bases). Germline CDR1 reads SGHTA; CDR2 reads FQGTGA. Trimming shortened V by 4 bases and J by 5 bases, and 14 bases separated the two germline ends. The CDR3 runs 14 residues. The CDR3 nucleotides are TGTGCCAGCAGCTCGCGGGACCCCCCGGAGACCCAGTACTTC. It codes for CASSSRDPPETQYF.